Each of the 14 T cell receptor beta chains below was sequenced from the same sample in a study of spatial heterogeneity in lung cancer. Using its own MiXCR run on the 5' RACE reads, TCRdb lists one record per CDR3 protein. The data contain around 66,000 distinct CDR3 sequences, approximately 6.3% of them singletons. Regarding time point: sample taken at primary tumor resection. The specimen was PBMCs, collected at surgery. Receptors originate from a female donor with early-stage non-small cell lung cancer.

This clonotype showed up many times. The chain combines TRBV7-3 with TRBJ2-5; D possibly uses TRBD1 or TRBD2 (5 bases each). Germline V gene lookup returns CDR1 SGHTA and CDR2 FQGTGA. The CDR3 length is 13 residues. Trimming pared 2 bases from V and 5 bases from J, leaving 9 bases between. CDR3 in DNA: TGTGCCAGCAGCTTAGCAGGGAGCGAGACCCAGTACTTC. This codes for CASSLAGSETQYF. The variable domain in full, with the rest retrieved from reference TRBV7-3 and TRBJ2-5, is GAGVSQTPSNKVTEKGKYVELRCDPISGHTALYWYRQSLGQGPEFLIYFQGTGAADDSGLPNDRFFAVRPEGSVSTLKIQRTERGDSAVYLCASSLAGSETQYFGPGTRLLVL.

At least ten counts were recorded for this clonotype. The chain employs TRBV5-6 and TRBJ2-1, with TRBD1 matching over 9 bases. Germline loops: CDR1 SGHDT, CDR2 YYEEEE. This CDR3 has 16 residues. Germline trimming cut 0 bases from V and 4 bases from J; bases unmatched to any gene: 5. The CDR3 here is CASSLVPGTGYNEQFF. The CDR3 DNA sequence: TGTGCCAGCAGCTTGGTTCCTGGGACAGGGTACAATGAGCAGTTCTTC.

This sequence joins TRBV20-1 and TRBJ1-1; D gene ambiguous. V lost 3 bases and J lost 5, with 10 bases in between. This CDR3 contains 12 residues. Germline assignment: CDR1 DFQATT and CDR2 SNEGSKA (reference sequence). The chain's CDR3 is CSARRSLTEAFF. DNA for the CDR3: TGCAGTGCTAGGAGGAGTTTAACTGAAGCTTTCTTT.

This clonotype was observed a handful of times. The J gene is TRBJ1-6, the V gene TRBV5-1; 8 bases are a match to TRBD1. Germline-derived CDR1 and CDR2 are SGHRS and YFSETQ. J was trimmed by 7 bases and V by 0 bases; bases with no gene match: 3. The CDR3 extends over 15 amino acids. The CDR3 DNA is TGCGCCAGCAGCTTGGACAGGGGGTTCAATTCACCCCTCCACTTT. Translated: CASSLDRGFNSPLHF. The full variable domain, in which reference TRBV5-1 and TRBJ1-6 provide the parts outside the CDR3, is KAGVTQTPRYLIKTRGQQVTLSCSPISGHRSVSWYQQTPGQGLQFLFEYFSETQRNKGNFPGRFSGRQFSNSRSEMNVSTLELGDSALYLCASSLDRGFNSPLHFGNGTRLTVT.

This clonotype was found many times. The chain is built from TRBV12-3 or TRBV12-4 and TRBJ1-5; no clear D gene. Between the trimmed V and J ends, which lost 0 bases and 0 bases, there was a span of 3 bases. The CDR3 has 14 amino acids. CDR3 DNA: TGTGCCAGCAGTTTAGCAGATAGCAATCAGCCCCAGCATTTT. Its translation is CASSLADSNQPQHF.

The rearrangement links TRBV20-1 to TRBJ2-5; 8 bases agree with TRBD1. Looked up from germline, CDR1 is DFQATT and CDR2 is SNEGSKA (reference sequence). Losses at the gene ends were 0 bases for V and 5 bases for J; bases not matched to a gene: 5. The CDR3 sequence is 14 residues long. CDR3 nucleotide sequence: TGCAGTGCTAGAGATTCCAGGGGGCTGGAGACCCAGTACTTC. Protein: CSARDSRGLETQYF.

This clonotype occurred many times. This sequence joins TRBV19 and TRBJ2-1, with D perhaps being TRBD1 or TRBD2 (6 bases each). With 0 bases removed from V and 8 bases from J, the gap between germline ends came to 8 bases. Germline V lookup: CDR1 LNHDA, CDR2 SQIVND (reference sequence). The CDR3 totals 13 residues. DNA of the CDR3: TGTGCCAGTAGTATAGATAGGGGGGATGAGCAGTTCTTC. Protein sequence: CASSIDRGDEQFF.

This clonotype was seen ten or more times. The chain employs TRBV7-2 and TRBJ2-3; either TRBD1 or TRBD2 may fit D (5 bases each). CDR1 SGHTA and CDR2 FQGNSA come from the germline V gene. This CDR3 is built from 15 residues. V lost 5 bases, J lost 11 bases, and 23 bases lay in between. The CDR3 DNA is TGTGCCAGCAGCCCTCGTCCCGGGACCTATATCAAGCAGTATTTT. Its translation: CASSPRPGTYIKQYF. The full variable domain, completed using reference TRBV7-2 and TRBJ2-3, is GAGVSQSPSNKVTEKGKDVELRCDPISGHTALYWYRQSLGQGLEFLIYFQGNSAPDKSGLPSDRFSAERTGGSVSTLTIQRTQQEDSAVYLCASSPRPGTYIKQYFGPGTRLTVL.

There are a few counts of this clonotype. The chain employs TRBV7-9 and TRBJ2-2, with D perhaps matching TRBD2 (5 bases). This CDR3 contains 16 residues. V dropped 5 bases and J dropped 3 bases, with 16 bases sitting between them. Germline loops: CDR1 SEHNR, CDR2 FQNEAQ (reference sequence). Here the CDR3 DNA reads TGTGCCAGCAGCCCGCAATTACTAGTCGACACCGGGGAGCTGTTTTTT. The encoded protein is CASSPQLLVDTGELFF.

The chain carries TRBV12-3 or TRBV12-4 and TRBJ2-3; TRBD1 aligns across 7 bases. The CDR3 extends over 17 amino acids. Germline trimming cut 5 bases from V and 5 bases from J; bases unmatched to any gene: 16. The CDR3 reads CASSGRQGSVGVDTQYF. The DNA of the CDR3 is TGTGCCAGCAGTGGCAGACAGGGTAGCGTGGGAGTAGATACGCAGTATTTT.

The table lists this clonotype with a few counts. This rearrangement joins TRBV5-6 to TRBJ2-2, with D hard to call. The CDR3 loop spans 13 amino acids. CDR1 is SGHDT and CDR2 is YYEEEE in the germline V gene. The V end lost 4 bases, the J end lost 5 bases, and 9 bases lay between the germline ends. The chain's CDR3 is CASSINPTGELFF. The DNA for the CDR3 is TGTGCCAGCAGCATCAACCCGACCGGGGAGCTGTTTTTT.

DNA for the CDR3: TGTGCCAGCAGCTTCGGGACAGGAAATGAAAAACTGTTTTTT. It encodes CASSFGTGNEKLFF. The gene calls are TRBV7-9 and TRBJ1-4; 8 nucleotides match TRBD1. In germline, CDR1 is SEHNR, CDR2 FQNEAQ (reference sequence). The CDR3 is 14 amino acids. V lost 3 bases, J lost 5 bases, and 2 bases stayed unmatched. Based on the CDR3 plus reference TRBV7-9 and TRBJ1-4, the full variable domain is DTGVSQNPRHKITKRGQNVTFRCDPISEHNRLYWYRQTLGQGPEFLTYFQNEAQLEKSRLLSDRFSAERPKGSFSTLEIQRTEQGDSAMYLCASSFGTGNEKLFFGSGTQLSVL.

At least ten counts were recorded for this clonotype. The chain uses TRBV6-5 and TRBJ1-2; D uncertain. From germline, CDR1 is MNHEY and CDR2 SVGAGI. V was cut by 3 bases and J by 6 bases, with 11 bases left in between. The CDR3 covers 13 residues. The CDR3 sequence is CASSYSGWDGYTF. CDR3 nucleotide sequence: TGTGCCAGCAGTTATTCGGGGTGGGATGGCTACACCTTC.

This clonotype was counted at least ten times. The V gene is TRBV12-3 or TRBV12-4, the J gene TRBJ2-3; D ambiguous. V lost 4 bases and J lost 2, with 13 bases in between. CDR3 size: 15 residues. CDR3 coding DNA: TGTGCCAGCAGTTACACCGGGTCCCCCACAGATACGCAGTATTTT. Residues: CASSYTGSPTDTQYF.